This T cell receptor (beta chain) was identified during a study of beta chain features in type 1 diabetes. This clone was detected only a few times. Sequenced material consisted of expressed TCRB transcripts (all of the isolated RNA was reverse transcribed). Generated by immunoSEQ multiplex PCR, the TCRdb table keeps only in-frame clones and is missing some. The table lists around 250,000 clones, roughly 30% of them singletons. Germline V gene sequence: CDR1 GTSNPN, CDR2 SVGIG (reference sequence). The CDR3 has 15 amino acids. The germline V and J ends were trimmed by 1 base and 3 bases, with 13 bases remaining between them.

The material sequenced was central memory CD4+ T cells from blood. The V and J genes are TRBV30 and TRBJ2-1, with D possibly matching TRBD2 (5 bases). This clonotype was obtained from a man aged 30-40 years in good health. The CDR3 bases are TGTGCCTGGAGTGGACCCGGGATAGGCTACAATGAGCAGTTCTTC. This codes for CAWSGPGIGYNEQFF. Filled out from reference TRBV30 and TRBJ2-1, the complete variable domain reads SQTIHQWPATLVQPVGSPLSLECTVEGTSNPNLYWYRQAAGRGLQLLFYSVGIGQISSEVPQNLSASRPQDRQFILSSKKLLLSDSGFYLCAWSGPGIGYNEQFFGPGTRLTVL.